These 29 T cell receptor beta chains were sequenced from one sample in a study of blood T cells in healthy people across ages. Next came a second PCR, run for about 7 to 12 cycles, which used a sample-barcoded 5' primer along with a J-beta primer mix. From the 5' RACE reads, TCRdb called clonotypes with MiXCR, one entry per CDR3 protein. There are 850,000 or so distinct CDR3 sequences in the sample; 29% occur only once, and roughly 17% lies in the top ten. What was sequenced was blood. These TCRs come from a woman of 80 years or more in good health.

This chain links TRBV7-9 with TRBJ1-1; 8 bases align to TRBD1. The V gene end was trimmed by 6 bases and the J gene end by 1 base; junction bases not matched to a gene: 10. The CDR3 sequence is 16 residues long. Germline V gene sequence: CDR1 SEHNR, CDR2 FQNEAQ (reference sequence). CDR3 protein: CASRPGQEIPNTEAFF. As DNA, the CDR3 is TGTGCCAGCAGGCCGGGACAGGAGATTCCGAACACTGAAGCTTTCTTT.

This clonotype was recorded once. A junction boundary mismatches the germline segment, possibly from a read error. The genes are TRBV20-1 and TRBJ2-3; D is perhaps TRBD1 or TRBD2 (6 bases each). From germline, CDR1 is DFQATT and CDR2 SNEGSKA (reference sequence). This CDR3 is 14 amino acids long. CDR3 loop: CSAGDRGASDTQYF. In DNA form, the CDR3 reads TGCAGTGCTGGAGATAGGGGGGCGTCAGATACGCAGTATTTT.

V is TRBV20-1 and J is TRBJ2-3; D unclear. This CDR3 has 12 residues. Germline-derived CDR1 and CDR2 are DFQATT and SNEGSKA (reference sequence). This CDR3 is CSIGSSTDTQYF. CDR3 DNA sequence: TGCAGCATAGGTAGCAGCACAGATACGCAGTATTTT.

This clonotype was seen only a few times. The rearrangement uses TRBV5-1 and TRBJ1-2; no clear D. The V and J ends lost 4 bases and 4 bases respectively, with 14 bases between them. Looked up from germline, CDR1 is SGHRS and CDR2 is YFSETQ. The CDR3 has 14 amino acids. The CDR3: CASSLPGVIYGYTF. In nucleotides, the CDR3 is TGCGCCAGCAGCCTCCCCGGGGTTATCTATGGCTACACCTTC.

The chain's CDR3 is CASTMSGYNEQFF. The CDR3 region has the DNA TGTGCCAGCACCATGTCGGGGTACAATGAGCAGTTCTTC. This rearrangement joins TRBV5-4 to TRBJ2-1; maybe TRBD2 (5 bases). This CDR3 region has 13 residues. V was shortened by 6 bases and J by 4 bases, with 11 bases between the two germline ends. Germline V gene sequence: CDR1 SGHNT, CDR2 YYREEE (reference sequence).

This clonotype was counted ten times or more. V usage is TRBV7-9 and J usage is TRBJ2-5; maybe TRBD2 (6 bases). Trimming shortened V by 5 bases and J by 5 bases, and 12 bases separated the two germline ends. The germline V gene encodes CDR1 SEHNR and CDR2 FQNEAQ (reference sequence). This CDR3 is built from 13 residues. CDR3 coding DNA: TGTGCCAGCAGCGGCGGGGTGGGGGAGACCCAGTACTTC. This codes for CASSGGVGETQYF.

V is TRBV6-2 or TRBV6-3 and J is TRBJ1-1; weak D call: TRBD1 (5 bases). Trimming removed 2 bases from V and 1 base from J, with 8 bases in between. Per germline, CDR1 MNHEY and CDR2 SVGEGT. The CDR3 length is 14 residues. CDR3 bases: TGTGCCAGCAGTTACCTCAGGGCGAACACTGAAGCTTTCTTT. It is translated as CASSYLRANTEAFF.

A remark on this clonotype: This may be a read error: a much more frequent sequence differs by one nucleotide. V usage is TRBV12-3 or TRBV12-4 and J usage is TRBJ2-3; possibly TRBD2 for D (5 bases). The CDR3 spans 14 residues. The ends were cut back, 5 bases at V and 8 bases at J, with 17 bases in the middle. CDR3 in amino acids: CASSPLDSTCTQYF. CDR3 DNA: TGTGCCAGCAGTCCCCTGGACTCGACTTGTACGCAGTATTTT.

This clonotype came up many times. J is TRBJ2-3 and V is TRBV20-1; the D gene is possibly TRBD2 (6 bases). V gave up 2 bases and J gave up 0 bases, with 18 bases separating them. Germline CDR1 is DFQATT and CDR2 is SNEGSKA (reference sequence). This CDR3 region has 17 residues. The CDR3 loop is CSARSPSGGGSTDTQYF. The CDR3 DNA sequence: TGCAGTGCTAGATCCCCTTCCGGGGGAGGTAGCACAGATACGCAGTATTTT.

The sample holds a few counts of this clonotype. This may stem from a read error, because a much larger clone lies one nucleotide away. The V call is TRBV11-2, the J call TRBJ2-3; 8 bases agree with TRBD2. The germline CDR1 and CDR2 sequences are SGHAT and FQNNGV. This CDR3 has 15 amino acids. J was trimmed by 1 base and V by 2 bases; bases with no gene match: 2. CDR3 loop: CASSLWRGGTDTQYF. For the CDR3, the DNA is TGTGCCAGCAGCTTATGGCGGGGGGGCACAGATACGCAGTATTTT.

There are many counts of this clonotype. The chain is built from TRBV20-1 and TRBJ2-5; a possible D gene is TRBD1 (6 bases). Trimming removed 6 bases from V and 4 bases from J, with 21 bases in between. The CDR3 is 15 amino acids. Germline V gives CDR1 DFQATT, CDR2 SNEGSKA (reference sequence). The CDR3 region has the DNA TGCAGTGCCGAACCAGCGGACAGAGGGGGAGAGACCCAGTACTTC. This encodes CSAEPADRGGETQYF.

The table lists this clonotype with many counts. The chain combines TRBV12-3 or TRBV12-4 with TRBJ1-4; the match to TRBD1 covers 7 bases. This CDR3 has 13 amino acids. The junction had 5 bases not matched to a gene; V was cut back by 2 bases and J by 11 bases. The CDR3 protein is CASSLLGQTKLFF. The CDR3 region has the DNA TGTGCCAGCAGTTTACTGGGACAGACTAAACTGTTTTTT.

The chain employs TRBV4-3 and TRBJ1-2; D uncertain. V was clipped by 0 bases and J by 3 bases, with 11 bases between them. CDR1 LGHNA and CDR2 YSLEER come from the germline V gene. The CDR3 is made up of 15 amino acids. In DNA form, the CDR3 reads TGCGCCAGCAGCCAAGAGTTGGCAAATCACTATGGCTACACCTTC. Its translation: CASSQELANHYGYTF.

In this sample, this clonotype turned up many times. This CDR3 is CSVAETGVLRETQYF. CDR3 nucleotides: TGCAGCGTTGCTGAGACAGGAGTACTTCGGGAGACCCAGTACTTC. The chain recombines TRBV29-1 with TRBJ2-5, with D tentatively TRBD1 (6 bases). Germline CDR1 is SQVTM and CDR2 is ANQGSEA. The ends were cut back, 4 bases at V and 5 bases at J, with 20 bases in the middle. The CDR3 is 15 amino acids.

There are a few counts of this clonotype. A much larger clone differs by one base, so this may be a read error. J is TRBJ2-6 and V is TRBV20-1; D might be TRBD1 or TRBD2, each matching 5 bases. The CDR3 runs to 16 residues. Germline CDR1 is DFQATT and CDR2 is SNEGSKA (reference sequence). CDR3 in DNA: TGCAGTGCTAGGAAAGGGAGTTTTGCTGGGGCCAACGTCCGGACTTTC. It is translated as CSARKGSFAGANVRTF.

This clonotype was seen repeatedly, ten times or more. CDR3 sequence: CASSGGTSNEQFF. The CDR3 DNA reads TGTGCCAGCAGCGGCGGTACCTCGAATGAGCAGTTCTTC. The chain carries TRBV6-4 and TRBJ2-1; no clear D gene. The length of the CDR3 is 13 residues. Germline values: CDR1 MRHNA, CDR2 SNTAGT. V dropped 6 bases and J dropped 7 bases, with 13 bases sitting between them.

With regard to this clonotype: Given a much more abundant clone one base away, this may be a read error. The rearrangement joins TRBV3-1 to TRBJ2-4; 8 bases agree with TRBD2. CDR1 is LGHDT and CDR2 is YNNKEL in the germline V gene (reference sequence). V gave up 6 bases and J gave up 13 bases; unmatched junction bases: 20. The CDR3 contains 16 residues. This CDR3 is CASSRTGGAYTYKQYF. Here the CDR3 DNA reads TGTGCCAGCAGTCGGACCGGGGGGGCCTATACTTACAAGCAGTACTTC.

The CDR3: CSSGQGDGYTF. CDR3 sequence (DNA): TGCAGCTCAGGCCAGGGGGATGGCTACACCTTC. The V call is TRBV29-1, the J call TRBJ1-2; 7 bases agree with TRBD1. V shed 8 bases, J shed 6 bases, and the junction held 6 bases outside the gene matches. The CDR3 loop spans 11 amino acids. Per the germline V gene, CDR1 is SQVTM and CDR2 is ANQGSEA.

At least ten counts were recorded for this clonotype. CDR3 in amino acids: CASRRTGATDTQYF. The CDR3 region has the DNA TGTGCCAGCAGACGAACGGGGGCGACAGATACGCAGTATTTT. The V gene is TRBV27, the J gene TRBJ2-3, with D perhaps TRBD1 or TRBD2 (6 bases each). Trimming pared 6 bases from V and 3 bases from J, leaving 13 bases between. Germline V lookup: CDR1 MNHEY, CDR2 SMNVEV (reference sequence). The CDR3 has 14 residues.

As concerns this clonotype: A much larger clone is a single base away; this may be a read error. This chain links TRBV12-3 or TRBV12-4 with TRBJ2-5; D is possibly TRBD1 or TRBD2 (7 bases each). This CDR3 is 15 amino acids long. Here the CDR3 reads CASTKQGTWRETLYF. The CDR3 DNA sequence: TGTGCCAGCACTAAACAGGGGACCTGGCGGGAGACCCTGTACTTC.

In its sample, this clonotype was seen a few times. The chain combines TRBV2 with TRBJ1-6; D is ambiguous. V lost 7 bases, J lost 14 bases, and 12 bases lay in between. CDR3 length: 11 amino acids. From germline, CDR1 is SNHLY and CDR2 FYNNEI. CDR3 residues: CASNRDSALHF. CDR3 nucleotides: TGTGCCAGCAATAGAGATTCGGCCCTCCACTTT.

J is TRBJ1-2 and V is TRBV6-1, with 9 bases matching TRBD1. J lost 8 bases, V lost 5 bases, and 9 bases had no gene match. The germline CDR1 and CDR2 sequences are MNHNS and SASEGT. The CDR3 covers 14 residues. The CDR3 reads CASSPTGGLKGYTF. The CDR3 coding sequence is TGTGCCAGCAGTCCGACAGGGGGTCTGAAGGGCTACACCTTC.

This clonotype was detected many times. The V call is TRBV7-9, the J call TRBJ2-7; D not certain. This CDR3 region has 12 residues. V lost 6 bases and J lost 3, with 9 bases in between. Germline V gene sequence: CDR1 SEHNR, CDR2 FQNEAQ (reference sequence). CDR3 in amino acids: CASSGSNYEQYF. CDR3 coding DNA: TGTGCCAGCAGTGGCAGTAACTACGAGCAGTACTTC. The whole variable domain, filled in from reference TRBV7-9 and TRBJ2-7, reads DTGVSQNPRHKITKRGQNVTFRCDPISEHNRLYWYRQTLGQGPEFLTYFQNEAQLEKSRLLSDRFSAERPKGSFSTLEIQRTEQGDSAMYLCASSGSNYEQYFGPGTRLTVT.

This clonotype was counted at least ten times. This chain connects TRBV29-1 to TRBJ2-3; TRBD1 or TRBD2 may be the D gene (6 bases each). V lost 5 bases, J lost 6 bases, and 24 bases lay in between. The CDR3 runs 16 residues. Germline V gene data show CDR1 as SQVTM and CDR2 as ANQGSEA. CDR3 amino acids: CSVQPLRGPSSDTQYF. CDR3 nucleotide sequence: TGCAGCGTTCAGCCCCTACGGGGGCCCAGTTCGGATACGCAGTATTTT.

V and J are TRBV7-2 and TRBJ2-3; 8 nucleotides match TRBD2. The CDR3 is 15 residues long. The germline gives CDR1 SGHTA, CDR2 FQGNSA. V dropped 1 base and J dropped 5; count of bases not matched to a gene: 5. CDR3 amino acids: CASSLDRGGQDTQYF. Here the CDR3 DNA reads TGTGCCAGCAGCTTAGATCGGGGGGGGCAAGATACGCAGTATTTT.

This clonotype was recorded at least ten times. The chain employs TRBV7-2 and TRBJ2-1, with 7 bases matching TRBD2. Germline V gene sequence: CDR1 SGHTA, CDR2 FQGNSA. The V segment lost 1 base and the J segment 9 bases; nucleotides outside the gene matches: 9. The CDR3 has 15 residues. CDR3 nucleotides: TGTGCCAGCAGCTTAGAGAGCAGTGGGGGGGGTGAGCAGTTCTTC. As protein: CASSLESSGGGEQFF.

The table lists this clonotype with a few counts. The rearrangement uses TRBV7-8 and TRBJ2-3, with D tentatively TRBD2 (5 bases). Trimming stripped 5 bases from V and 0 bases from J, with 18 bases between. There are 17 residues in the CDR3. Germline CDR1 SGHVS, CDR2 FQNEAQ. CDR3: CASSTPRGSESTDTQYF. CDR3 coding DNA: TGTGCCAGCAGCACCCCCCGGGGTAGCGAGAGCACAGATACGCAGTATTTT.

Notes on this clonotype: A read error is possible here, since a much larger clone lies one base away. The V and J genes are TRBV5-1 and TRBJ2-5; 13 bases map to TRBD2. The better agreement between TRBJ2-7 and the DNA end casts doubt on the J call. CDR1 is SGHRS, CDR2 YFSETQ, per germline. This CDR3 has 17 residues. The CDR3 DNA sequence: TGCGCCAGCAGCTTCAACGGACTAGCGGGGGAACTTGCCGAGCAGTACTTC. Translation gives CASSFNGLAGELAEQYF.

This clonotype was recorded a few times. Just one base apart from a much larger clone, this may be a read error. V gene TRBV20-1 combines with J gene TRBJ2-7; no clear D gene. The tail of the sequence fits TRBJ2-5 better, so the J call may be wrong. Germline assignment: CDR1 DFQATT and CDR2 SNEGSKA (reference sequence). The CDR3 runs to 11 residues. DNA of the CDR3: TGCACCACACTTCGAGAAGAGACCCAGTACTTC. It specifies CTTLREETQYF.